A selection of T cell receptor beta chains follows, all from one sample in a study of read filtering for tumor transcriptome and immune sequencing. Each CDR3 protein gets one entry after TCRdb re-called the reads with MiXCR. The table lists about 24,000 distinct CDR3 sequences, 20% to 25% of them singletons. The sequenced sample consisted of a population of CD138-negative cells sorted from bone marrow. Source of these receptors: a donor at least 40 years old with multiple myeloma. The conserved cysteine and the conserved F or W are not part of the CDR3 here. A D gene is named only where the DNA matches it firmly.

j_call: TRBJ1-1; d_call: TRBD1; v_call: TRBV7-9; cdr3_aa: ASSMTDRVNTEAF
j_call: TRBJ2-3; d_call: .; v_call: TRBV7-2; cdr3_aa: ASTNSGLRTDTQY
j_call: TRBJ2-5; d_call: .; v_call: TRBV3-1; cdr3_aa: ASRPWASEQETQY
j_call: TRBJ2-7; d_call: .; v_call: TRBV5-1; cdr3_aa: ASSPGQEGSYEQY
j_call: TRBJ1-4; d_call: .; v_call: TRBV29-1; cdr3_aa: SVEDYNEKLF
j_call: TRBJ2-1; d_call: .; v_call: TRBV28; cdr3_aa: ASTQDTSSYNEQF
j_call: TRBJ2-2; d_call: .; v_call: TRBV7-9; cdr3_aa: APGGGRNDGELF
j_call: TRBJ2-6; d_call: TRBD1; v_call: TRBV5-1; cdr3_aa: ASSLTGGAGANVLT
j_call: TRBJ2-5; d_call: .; v_call: TRBV7-9; cdr3_aa: ASIQGGETQY
j_call: TRBJ2-5; d_call: .; v_call: TRBV4-1; cdr3_aa: ASSQDRERVKRETQY
j_call: TRBJ2-2; d_call: .; v_call: TRBV7-8; cdr3_aa: ASSLVGPNTGELF
j_call: TRBJ1-6; d_call: .; v_call: TRBV27; cdr3_aa: ASSLVGFNSPLH
j_call: TRBJ1-5; d_call: .; v_call: TRBV14; cdr3_aa: ASSSSSGAQH
j_call: TRBJ1-1; d_call: .; v_call: TRBV6-5; cdr3_aa: ASSYSDLLPGGTEAF
j_call: TRBJ1-1; d_call: .; v_call: TRBV20-1; cdr3_aa: SATSGQLNTEAF
j_call: TRBJ2-2; d_call: TRBD1; v_call: TRBV7-9; cdr3_aa: ASRLTGETGELF
j_call: TRBJ2-7; d_call: TRBD1; v_call: TRBV20-1; cdr3_aa: SASHGQALTGYEQY
j_call: TRBJ2-3; d_call: TRBD2; v_call: TRBV27; cdr3_aa: ASGRFGLAGVDTQY
j_call: TRBJ1-3; d_call: .; v_call: TRBV29-1; cdr3_aa: SVDPLISSGNTIY
j_call: TRBJ2-5; d_call: .; v_call: TRBV29-1; cdr3_aa: SVDWAGTQETQY
j_call: TRBJ2-5; d_call: .; v_call: TRBV7-2; cdr3_aa: ASSPGYAQETQY
j_call: TRBJ2-1; d_call: TRBD2; v_call: TRBV5-1; cdr3_aa: ASSLVAGGSYNEQF
j_call: TRBJ2-3; d_call: TRBD2; v_call: TRBV18; cdr3_aa: ASSPIFRSSGGAADTQY
j_call: TRBJ1-3; d_call: .; v_call: TRBV2; cdr3_aa: ASSTDLAGSNTIY
j_call: TRBJ1-4; d_call: .; v_call: TRBV7-9; cdr3_aa: ASSPGATNEKLF
j_call: TRBJ2-5; d_call: .; v_call: TRBV12-3/TRBV12-4; cdr3_aa: ASGPTVQAETQY
j_call: TRBJ1-1; d_call: .; v_call: TRBV6-5; cdr3_aa: ASSYSRGGRRTEAF
j_call: TRBJ1-4; d_call: TRBD1; v_call: TRBV9; cdr3_aa: ASSAPGQINERLF
j_call: TRBJ2-3; d_call: .; v_call: TRBV5-4; cdr3_aa: ASSPPLRDSNTDTQY
j_call: .; d_call: .; v_call: TRBV21-1; cdr3_aa: ASSPRVTGGETQY
j_call: TRBJ1-2; d_call: .; v_call: TRBV5-1; cdr3_aa: ASSSPGESGYT
j_call: TRBJ2-7; d_call: .; v_call: TRBV6-2/TRBV6-3; cdr3_aa: ASSPAGYEQY
j_call: TRBJ1-5; d_call: TRBD1; v_call: TRBV7-8; cdr3_aa: ASSLQGGNQPQH
j_call: TRBJ2-1; d_call: .; v_call: TRBV12-3/TRBV12-4; cdr3_aa: ASSLDPGSKQF
j_call: TRBJ1-1; d_call: .; v_call: TRBV7-9; cdr3_aa: ASSVDGNTEAF
j_call: TRBJ1-1; d_call: .; v_call: TRBV7-9; cdr3_aa: ASSLVGPNTEAF
j_call: TRBJ1-1; d_call: .; v_call: TRBV5-1; cdr3_aa: ASSPEPGRRNTEAF
j_call: TRBJ1-1; d_call: .; v_call: TRBV18; cdr3_aa: ASSPFLSALTEAF
j_call: TRBJ1-2; d_call: TRBD1; v_call: TRBV20-1; cdr3_aa: SANTGGPGYGYT
j_call: TRBJ1-2; d_call: TRBD1; v_call: TRBV14; cdr3_aa: ASSRQGYYGYT
j_call: TRBJ1-5; d_call: TRBD1; v_call: TRBV24-1; cdr3_aa: ATSATEGASNQPQH
j_call: TRBJ2-4; d_call: .; v_call: TRBV29-1; cdr3_aa: SANPGRQY
j_call: TRBJ1-1; d_call: TRBD1; v_call: TRBV5-1; cdr3_aa: ASSLDRGNTEAF
j_call: TRBJ2-1; d_call: .; v_call: TRBV12-3/TRBV12-4; cdr3_aa: ASSLTGELGEQF
j_call: TRBJ2-1; d_call: TRBD2; v_call: TRBV7-9; cdr3_aa: ASSPWGGGGDNEQF
j_call: TRBJ2-1; d_call: .; v_call: TRBV20-1; cdr3_aa: SAPRGVEQF
j_call: TRBJ1-5; d_call: .; v_call: TRBV28; cdr3_aa: ASSSFSVVGSNQPQH
j_call: TRBJ2-7; d_call: .; v_call: TRBV7-9; cdr3_aa: ASSKTRGGSYEQY
j_call: TRBJ2-4; d_call: .; v_call: TRBV28; cdr3_aa: ASSSHGGLAKNIQY
j_call: TRBJ2-1; d_call: .; v_call: TRBV19; cdr3_aa: ASSMGGHYNEQF
j_call: TRBJ2-6; d_call: TRBD2; v_call: TRBV19; cdr3_aa: ASTTGLAGGSGANVLT
j_call: TRBJ2-5; d_call: .; v_call: TRBV20-1; cdr3_aa: SARGPAETQY
j_call: TRBJ1-1; d_call: .; v_call: TRBV11-2; cdr3_aa: ASSLVGARNTEAF